This T cell receptor (beta chain) was identified during a study of shared clonotypes between healthy human individuals. General observations from the study: The expectation was that sequencing depth would affect clonotype sharing among donors.

Only CD45RO-negative cells positively selected for CCR7 counted as naive CD8 cells, so terminally differentiated effector memory CD45RA+ cells were excluded. CDR1 is ENHRY and CDR2 is SYGVKD in the germline V gene. This CDR3 is built from 13 residues. With 3 bases removed from V and 1 base from J, the gap between germline ends came to 3 bases. TCRdb's table, derived via immunoSEQ multiplex PCR, lists solely in-frame clones and lacks some. The sample shows 650,000 to 800,000 clones, about 91% of them seen only once. This clone was observed a single time. What it binds is not known. Only one base separates this from a far larger clonotype, so it likely reflects a read error.

The TCR originated in a man aged 25 to 40 in good health. The chain carries TRBV10-3 and TRBJ2-2; no clear D gene. The sample consisted of naive CD8+ T cells sorted from blood. This CDR3 is CAISDGNTGELFF. CDR3 DNA: TGTGCCATCAGTGACGGGAACACCGGGGAGCTGTTTTTT.